This entry lists 32 T cell receptor beta chains sequenced from one sample in a study of T cell responses to AZD1222 COVID-19 vaccine. TCRdb's table, derived via immunoSEQ multiplex PCR, lists solely in-frame clones and lacks some. This table has 85,000 to 100,000 clones, around 86% appearing once. The sample was peripheral blood, taken on day 0 of AZD1222 vaccination. These receptors all stem from an adult in good health.

The rearrangement joins TRBV2 to TRBJ1-6, with D possibly being TRBD1 (5 bases). The CDR3 is made up of 13 amino acids. CDR1 is SNHLY, CDR2 FYNNEI, per germline. Trimming left V 6 bases short and J 7 bases short, with 10 bases between. The CDR3 DNA reads TGTGCCAGCAGGATAGGGGAAAATTCACCCCTCCACTTT. Translated, it gives CASRIGENSPLHF.

The chain joins TRBV18 to TRBJ2-5; D call uncertain. The CDR3 length is 13 residues. V lost 6 bases, J lost 1 base, and 9 bases lay in between. CDR1 is KGHSH and CDR2 is LQKENI in the germline V gene. The CDR3 is CASSNGIQETQYF. In nucleotides, the CDR3 is TGTGCCAGCTCTAACGGAATCCAAGAGACCCAGTACTTC. The complete variable domain, with remaining parts taken from reference TRBV18 and TRBJ2-5, reads NAGVMQNPRHLVRRRGQEARLRCSPMKGHSHVYWYRQLPEEGLKFMVYLQKENIIDESGMPKERFSAEFPKEGPSILRIQQVVRGDSAAYFCASSNGIQETQYFGPGTRLLVL.

The chain links TRBV11-2 to TRBJ2-7, with TRBD2 as a possible D gene (6 bases). Germline-derived CDR1 and CDR2 are SGHAT and FQNNGV. V shed 5 bases and J shed 5 bases, with 10 bases lying between them. The CDR3 is 12 amino acids. The CDR3 DNA reads as TGTGCCAGCAGCCAGTGGGGGGACGAGCAGTACTTC. This translates into CASSQWGDEQYF.

CDR3 residues: CASSQEVIAGGPREQYF. CDR3 nucleotide sequence: TGTGCCAGCAGCCAAGAGGTTATAGCGGGAGGGCCTAGAGAGCAGTACTTC. The chain combines TRBV3-1 (or the pseudogene TRBV3-2) with TRBJ2-7, with 11 bases lining up with TRBD2. CDR1 and CDR2 (germline): LGHDT, YNNKEL (reference sequence). The CDR3 is 17 residues long. The V gene end was trimmed by 0 bases and the J gene end by 7 bases; junction bases not matched to a gene: 11.

J is TRBJ1-4 and V is TRBV6-5; the match to TRBD1 covers 8 bases. The CDR3 spans 14 residues. The trim removed 6 bases at V and 3 bases at J, leaving 3 bases unmatched. CDR1 MNHEY and CDR2 SVGAGI come from the germline V gene. In DNA form, the CDR3 reads TGTGCCAGCAGCACAGGGGGTTCTAATGAAAAACTGTTTTTT. Encoded protein: CASSTGGSNEKLFF.

The rearrangement joins TRBV30 to TRBJ1-5; D remains ambiguous. The length of the CDR3 is 13 residues. Deletions cut 0 bases from V and 7 bases from J, with 10 bases between. Germline V CDR1 and CDR2: GTSNPN, SVGIG (reference sequence). The CDR3 DNA reads as TGTGCCTGGAGTGTAGGGCAGGAGCAGCCCCAGCATTTT. This translates into CAWSVGQEQPQHF.

The chain links TRBV7-8 to TRBJ2-3; 8 bases line up with TRBD2. CDR3 length: 16 amino acids. The germline CDR1 and CDR2 sequences are SGHVS and FQNEAQ. V lost 3 bases to trimming and J lost 6 bases; unmatched junction nucleotides: 11. The CDR3 DNA reads as TGTGCCAGCAGCTTGCCCGGGACTAGGGATTCGGATACGCAGTATTTT. Translation: CASSLPGTRDSDTQYF. Drawing the rest from reference TRBV7-8 and TRBJ2-3, the complete variable domain is GAGVSQSPRYKVAKRGQDVALRCDPISGHVSLFWYQQALGQGPEFLTYFQNEAQLDKSGLPSDRFFAERPEGSVSTLKIQRTQQEDSAVYLCASSLPGTRDSDTQYFGPGTRLTVL.

The DNA for the CDR3 is TGTGCCAGTAGTATGTCCCGAAACACCGGGGAGCTGTTTTTT. Protein: CASSMSRNTGELFF. The rearrangement uses TRBV19 and TRBJ2-2; D not certain. This CDR3 comprises 14 residues. CDR1 is LNHDA, CDR2 SQIVND, per germline (reference sequence). The ends were cut back, 3 bases at V and 2 bases at J, with 7 bases in the middle.

V gene TRBV10-3 combines with J gene TRBJ1-1; D remains unclear. Trimming took 0 bases from V and 1 from J, leaving 3 bases between them. The CDR3 contains 13 residues. Germline assignment: CDR1 ENHRY and CDR2 SYGVKD. The CDR3 DNA reads TGTGCCATCAGTGAGTCGAAGAACACTGAAGCTTTCTTT. Translated, it gives CAISESKNTEAFF.

This clone was detected a few times. V is TRBV7-9 and J is TRBJ1-2; D gene uncertain. The V gene's germline CDR1 is SEHNR and CDR2 FQNEAQ (reference sequence). CDR3 length equals 14 residues. Trimming took 1 base from V and 6 from J, leaving 12 bases between them. CDR3 sequence: CASSLVPGENGYTF. The CDR3 bases are TGTGCCAGCAGCTTAGTGCCCGGGGAAAATGGCTACACCTTC.

J is TRBJ2-1 and V is TRBV5-1; TRBD2 agrees at 7 bases. CDR1 and CDR2 (germline): SGHRS, YFSETQ. V lost 6 bases, J lost 1 base, and 4 bases stayed unmatched. The CDR3 runs 14 residues. The CDR3 sequence is CASNRGESYNEQFF. Written as DNA, the CDR3 is TGCGCCAGCAATCGGGGGGAGTCCTACAATGAGCAGTTCTTC.

The genes are TRBV9 and TRBJ2-3; D remains ambiguous. The CDR3 has 13 residues. Germline values: CDR1 SGDLS, CDR2 YYNGEE. Between the trimmed V and J ends, which lost 0 bases and 4 bases, there was a span of 6 bases. CDR3 amino acids: CASSVGGADTQYF. For the CDR3, the DNA is TGTGCCAGCAGCGTAGGGGGTGCAGATACGCAGTATTTT. Based on the CDR3 plus reference TRBV9 and TRBJ2-3, the full variable domain is DSGVTQTPKHLITATGQRVTLRCSPRSGDLSVYWYQQSLDQGLQFLIQYYNGEERAKGNILERFSAQQFPDLHSELNLSSLELGDSALYFCASSVGGADTQYFGPGTRLTVL.

V usage is TRBV12-3 or TRBV12-4 and J usage is TRBJ2-1, with D hard to call. V gave up 5 bases and J gave up 0 bases, with 5 bases separating them. There are 13 residues in the CDR3. CDR3 sequence: CASSPRSYNEQFF. The CDR3 DNA is TGTGCCAGCAGTCCACGCTCCTACAATGAGCAGTTCTTC.

The sample holds one count of this clone. J is TRBJ1-2 and V is TRBV3-1 (or the pseudogene TRBV3-2); D gene uncertain. The CDR3 has 13 residues. Germline V gives CDR1 LGHDT, CDR2 YNNKEL (reference sequence). Trimming took off 1 base at V and 6 bases at J, with 9 bases between the two ends. The CDR3 is CASSQGGGDGYTF. CDR3 in DNA: TGTGCCAGCAGCCAAGGTGGCGGAGATGGCTACACCTTC.

This chain joins TRBV5-8 and TRBJ2-7, with D hard to call. Between the trimmed V and J ends, which lost 2 bases and 3 bases, there was a span of 21 bases. This CDR3 region has 17 residues. Germline CDR1 is SGHTS and CDR2 is YDEGEE. CDR3 protein: CASSFPPEAAWGYEQYF. CDR3 nucleotide sequence: TGTGCCAGCAGCTTCCCACCAGAGGCCGCGTGGGGCTACGAGCAGTACTTC.

The chain has TRBV6-5 and TRBJ2-3; the D is unclear. Germline-derived CDR1 and CDR2 are MNHEY and SVGAGI. V shed 6 bases and J shed 2 bases, with 12 bases lying between them. CDR3 length: 14 residues. CDR3 sequence: CASRVTAHTDTQYF. The CDR3 nucleotides read TGTGCCAGCAGGGTGACGGCGCACACAGATACGCAGTATTTT.

J is TRBJ2-3 and V is TRBV6-5, with TRBD1 matching over 7 bases. V lost 6 bases and J lost 2; bases outside the gene matches: 8. CDR3 length: 15 amino acids. Germline V gene data show CDR1 as MNHEY and CDR2 as SVGAGI. CDR3 in DNA: TGTGCCAGCAGCGGCCTGACAGGGAACACAGATACGCAGTATTTT. Amino acid sequence: CASSGLTGNTDTQYF.

This clone was seen a handful of times. The rearrangement uses TRBV5-1 and TRBJ1-1, with no clear D. V lost 0 bases to trimming and J lost 1 base, with 7 bases between them. Germline CDR1 is SGHRS and CDR2 is YFSETQ. The CDR3 has 14 amino acids. This CDR3 reads CASSLVGQNTEAFF. CDR3 sequence (DNA): TGCGCCAGCAGCTTGGTTGGGCAGAACACTGAAGCTTTCTTT.

This chain uses TRBV11-2 with TRBJ2-7; TRBD2 is a possible D gene (6 bases). This CDR3 has 13 amino acids. The V end was cut by 5 bases, the J end by 4 bases, with 12 bases between. Germline V gene lookup returns CDR1 SGHAT and CDR2 FQNNGV. CDR3 DNA: TGTGCCAGCAGCGCGGGACCGAATTACGAGCAGTACTTC. It is translated as CASSAGPNYEQYF.

This clone was counted a few times. This chain links TRBV18 with TRBJ2-5; 8 bases align to TRBD2. V lost 4 bases, J lost 4 bases, and 14 bases stayed unmatched. The CDR3 contains 17 residues. Germline CDR1 reads KGHSH; CDR2 reads LQKENI. CDR3 loop: CASSRSAPGGARETQYF. The CDR3 coding sequence is TGTGCCAGCTCACGATCCGCCCCCGGGGGGGCACGAGAGACCCAGTACTTC. The whole variable domain, filled in from reference TRBV18 and TRBJ2-5, reads NAGVMQNPRHLVRRRGQEARLRCSPMKGHSHVYWYRQLPEEGLKFMVYLQKENIIDESGMPKERFSAEFPKEGPSILRIQQVVRGDSAAYFCASSRSAPGGARETQYFGPGTRLLVL.

The chain employs TRBV27 and TRBJ1-6, with D unresolved. CDR3 size: 12 residues. Germline CDR1 reads MNHEY; CDR2 reads SMNVEV (reference sequence). Between the trimmed V and J ends, which lost 9 bases and 11 bases, there was a span of 14 bases. CDR3 coding DNA: TGTGCCAGTCCTTCAATCCTAACACCCCTCCACTTT. Residues: CASPSILTPLHF.

V gene TRBV7-2 combines with J gene TRBJ2-5; D remains unclear. The CDR3 has 12 residues. Between the trimmed V and J ends, which lost 5 bases and 5 bases, there was a span of 9 bases. CDR1 and CDR2 from the germline V gene are SGHTA and FQGNSA. The CDR3 region has the DNA TGTGCCAGCAGCACCCAACGGGAGACCCAGTACTTC. Translating gives CASSTQRETQYF.

This clone has a single count. The chain uses TRBV7-9 and TRBJ2-1; D remains ambiguous. Trimming removed 6 bases from V and 0 bases from J, with 6 bases in between. Germline-derived CDR1 and CDR2 are SEHNR and FQNEAQ (reference sequence). This CDR3 is 13 amino acids long. The CDR3 DNA is TGTGCCAGCAGTCCCTCCTCCTACAATGAGCAGTTCTTC. It specifies CASSPSSYNEQFF.

The rearrangement uses TRBV11-2 and TRBJ2-1, with 8 positions matching TRBD2. Trimming cost V 0 bases and J 6 bases; bases outside gene matches: 4. Germline V gene sequence: CDR1 SGHAT, CDR2 FQNNGV. The CDR3 extends over 15 amino acids. The CDR3 reads CASSLDRGGFNEQFF. As DNA, the CDR3 is TGTGCCAGCAGCTTAGATCGGGGGGGGTTCAATGAGCAGTTCTTC.

The rearrangement links TRBV18 to TRBJ1-1; D perhaps matches TRBD1 (5 bases). The CDR3 extends over 11 amino acids. Looked up from germline, CDR1 is KGHSH and CDR2 is LQKENI. The V end lost 5 bases, the J end lost 6 bases, and 7 bases lay between the germline ends. CDR3: CASSLGPEAFF. The CDR3 nucleotides read TGTGCCAGCTCATTGGGACCTGAAGCTTTCTTT.

The chain employs TRBV7-8 and TRBJ2-2, with 10 bases identical to TRBD1. The length of the CDR3 is 19 residues. V shed 6 bases and J 0 bases; nucleotides not matched to a gene: 13. From germline, CDR1 is SGHVS and CDR2 FQNEAQ. The CDR3, as DNA: TGTGCCAGCAGAGGCAGACAGGGGGCCCGATTCGCGAACACCGGGGAGCTGTTTTTT. Translating it yields CASRGRQGARFANTGELFF.

The chain carries TRBV5-5 and TRBJ2-1; D gene uncertain. There are 12 residues in the CDR3. Germline assignment: CDR1 SGHKS and CDR2 YYEKEE (reference sequence). V was shortened by 0 bases and J by 4 bases, with 2 bases between the two germline ends. The CDR3 nucleotides are TGTGCCAGCAGCTTGGTGTACAATGAGCAGTTCTTC. It codes for CASSLVYNEQFF.

The rearrangement links TRBV19 to TRBJ2-7; D might be TRBD1 or TRBD2, each matching 5 bases. The CDR3 has 14 amino acids. V lost 2 bases, J lost 5 bases, and 13 bases lay in between. Germline CDR1 is LNHDA and CDR2 is SQIVND (reference sequence). The CDR3 nucleotides read TGTGCCAGTAGTATACTTACGGGGCCACACGAGCAGTACTTC. The encoded protein is CASSILTGPHEQYF.

The chain joins TRBV5-4 to TRBJ2-3; D not resolved. CDR3 length: 14 residues. V lost 0 bases, J lost 4 bases, and 9 bases lay in between. In germline, CDR1 is SGHNT, CDR2 YYREEE (reference sequence). The CDR3 coding sequence is TGTGCCAGCAGCTTGGTTCAGGTATCAGATACGCAGTATTTT. Its protein product is CASSLVQVSDTQYF.

This clone came up once. The rearrangement joins TRBV24-1 to TRBJ2-3; D might be TRBD2 (5 bases). Germline V gene data show CDR1 as KGHDR and CDR2 as SFDVKD. The CDR3 spans 15 residues. The V end was cut by 3 bases, the J end by 2 bases, with 11 bases between. The CDR3 sequence: CATSDLSGNTDTQYF. Here the CDR3 DNA reads TGTGCCACCAGTGATCTATCGGGGAACACAGATACGCAGTATTTT.

The V call is TRBV16, the J call TRBJ1-2; possible D gene TRBD1, 5 bases. V lost 0 bases to trimming and J lost 2 bases, with 10 bases between them. From germline, CDR1 is KGHSY and CDR2 FQNENV. CDR3 length: 15 residues. The CDR3 protein is CASSQSRAGNYGYTF. The CDR3 nucleotides are TGTGCCAGCAGCCAATCCAGGGCAGGGAACTATGGCTACACCTTC.

The chain employs TRBV10-3 and TRBJ2-2, with 16 positions matching TRBD2. CDR1 is ENHRY and CDR2 is SYGVKD in the germline V gene. The CDR3 contains 18 residues. V was pared by 6 bases and J by 2 bases, with 6 bases of the junction left unmatched. The CDR3 sequence: CAIRTGLAGGRNTGELFF. The CDR3 DNA is TGTGCCATCAGAACGGGACTAGCGGGAGGGAGAAACACCGGGGAGCTGTTTTTT.